The 15 T cell receptor beta chains in this list originate from one sample, sequenced in a study of T cell responses to AZD1222 COVID-19 vaccine (dated by TCRdb to the early 2020s). The time point label of this sample denotes: baseline before first vaccination. The library relied on the immunoSEQ multiplex PCR assay. TCRdb provides this immuneACCESS table in a form limited to in-frame rearrangements. Some clones are lacking; in checked studies, under half of them reflect an unresolved V gene, and why the rest are absent is not known. This sample holds 170,000 or so clones; 90% were observed only once. Roughly 2.8% of the sample goes to the ten largest clones. The sample here was peripheral blood, taken on day 0 of AZD1222 vaccination. These receptors were collected from an adult in good health.

This chain uses TRBV19 with TRBJ2-3; the match to TRBD2 covers 15 bases. CDR1 LNHDA and CDR2 SQIVND come from the germline V gene (reference sequence). The CDR3 is made up of 16 amino acids. With V trimmed by 6 bases and J by 2 bases, 3 bases remained unmatched. CDR3 loop: CASRRTSGGATDTQYF. In DNA form, the CDR3 reads TGTGCCAGTAGGAGGACTAGCGGGGGGGCCACAGATACGCAGTATTTT.

The chain links TRBV9 to TRBJ2-1; possibly TRBD2 for D (5 bases). This CDR3 region has 13 residues. Germline loops: CDR1 SGDLS, CDR2 YYNGEE. Trimming pared 0 bases from V and 7 bases from J, leaving 8 bases between. DNA for the CDR3: TGTGCCAGCAGCGTAGCATCGGGGAATGAGCAGTTCTTC. Its protein is CASSVASGNEQFF. Full variable domain (outside the CDR3, taken from reference TRBV9 and TRBJ2-1): DSGVTQTPKHLITATGQRVTLRCSPRSGDLSVYWYQQSLDQGLQFLIQYYNGEERAKGNILERFSAQQFPDLHSELNLSSLELGDSALYFCASSVASGNEQFFGPGTRLTVL.

With respect to this clone: Compared with germline, one end of the junction differs, possibly owing to a read error. The gene calls are TRBV7-7 and TRBJ2-1; the match to TRBD2 covers 13 bases. Germline V gives CDR1 SSHAT, CDR2 FNYEAQ (reference sequence). The CDR3 covers 17 residues. In nucleotides, the CDR3 is TGTGCTAGCAGCTTAGCGTCAACTAGCGGGGGGGCCCATGAGCAGTTCTTC. Translated: CASSLASTSGGAHEQFF.

The rearrangement links TRBV7-2 to TRBJ1-5; D is uncertain. CDR3 length equals 13 residues. With 2 bases removed from V and 1 base from J, the gap between germline ends came to 3 bases. CDR1 SGHTA and CDR2 FQGNSA come from the germline V gene. CDR3 bases: TGTGCCAGCAGCTTATGGAGCAATCAGCCCCAGCATTTT. Protein: CASSLWSNQPQHF.

The genes are TRBV27 and TRBJ2-5; weak D call: TRBD2 (5 bases). Germline CDR1 MNHEY, CDR2 SMNVEV (reference sequence). The ends were cut back, 11 bases at V and 4 bases at J, with 26 bases in the middle. The CDR3 spans 16 residues. The CDR3 reads CAGLHMQRVSRETQYF. In DNA form, the CDR3 reads TGTGCCGGCTTGCACATGCAGAGGGTTTCGAGAGAGACCCAGTACTTC.

In its sample, this clone was seen once. V gene TRBV5-1 combines with J gene TRBJ1-2; D gene unclear. Trimming cost V 0 bases and J 7 bases, with 10 bases left between them. The germline gives CDR1 SGHRS, CDR2 YFSETQ. There are 13 residues in the CDR3. The CDR3 reads CASSLEEGSGYTF. The CDR3 DNA is TGCGCCAGCAGCTTGGAGGAGGGCTCTGGCTACACCTTC.

DNA of the CDR3: TGTGCCAGCAGCTTAGGGGACGATGAGCAGTTCTTC. Translation: CASSLGDDEQFF. The chain links TRBV5-5 to TRBJ2-1; D is perhaps TRBD1 or TRBD2 (5 bases each). CDR1 is SGHKS, CDR2 YYEKEE, per germline (reference sequence). There are 12 residues in the CDR3. V was cut by 2 bases and J by 8 bases, with 8 bases left in between. Supplemented by reference TRBV5-5 and TRBJ2-1, the full variable domain reads DAGVTQSPTHLIKTRGQQVTLRCSPISGHKSVSWYQQVLGQGPQFIFQYYEKEERGRGNFPDRFSARQFPNYSSELNVNALLLGDSALYLCASSLGDDEQFFGPGTRLTVL.

The chain has TRBV12-3 or TRBV12-4 and TRBJ1-3; D call uncertain. The CDR3 spans 10 residues. V dropped 7 bases and J dropped 4 bases, with 2 bases sitting between them. The CDR3: CASMGNTIYF. As DNA, the CDR3 is TGTGCCAGCATGGGAAACACCATATATTTT.

The chain uses TRBV6-2 or TRBV6-3 and TRBJ2-2; 8 nucleotides align to TRBD1. V gave up 5 bases and J gave up 4 bases; unmatched junction bases: 9. The CDR3 loop spans 16 amino acids. Germline values: CDR1 MNHEY, CDR2 SVGEGT. The DNA of the CDR3 is TGTGCCAGCAGTGACAGGGGAAGTAGTAGCACCGGGGAGCTGTTTTTT. Translation gives CASSDRGSSSTGELFF.

The chain couples TRBV7-2 to TRBJ2-1, with no clear D. V lost 5 bases and J 4 bases, leaving 9 bases between the germline ends. The germline V gene has CDR1 SGHTA and CDR2 FQGNSA. The CDR3 consists of 13 residues. The CDR3 loop is CASSNTGYNEQFF. The CDR3 nucleotides are TGTGCCAGCAGCAACACTGGATACAATGAGCAGTTCTTC.

The V call is TRBV6-2 or TRBV6-3, the J call TRBJ2-7; maybe TRBD1 (6 bases). The germline V and J ends were trimmed by 0 bases and 2 bases, with 14 bases remaining between them. There are 16 residues in the CDR3. CDR1 is MNHEY and CDR2 is SVGEGT in the germline V gene. The CDR3 loop reads CASSYSQQGPTYEQYF. Written as DNA, the CDR3 is TGTGCCAGCAGTTACTCCCAACAGGGCCCCACCTACGAGCAGTACTTC.

The chain joins TRBV11-1 to TRBJ1-2; tentative D call: TRBD1 (5 bases). The CDR3 contains 14 residues. Germline CDR1 and CDR2: SGHAT and FQDESV (reference sequence). V was pared by 4 bases and J by 8 bases, with 17 bases between. DNA for the CDR3: TGTGCCAGCAGCTCTACCGGGACCCTGGGAGGCTACACCTTC. Its protein product is CASSSTGTLGGYTF.

The chain is built from TRBV7-8 and TRBJ1-2; D gene uncertain. There are 12 residues in the CDR3. Germline-derived CDR1 and CDR2 are SGHVS and FQNEAQ. Trimming removed 5 bases at V and 3 bases at J, with 7 bases between. The CDR3 coding sequence is TGTGCCAGCAGCCTCTCCGACTATGGCTACACCTTC. Amino acid sequence: CASSLSDYGYTF.

The rearrangement joins TRBV12-3 or TRBV12-4 to TRBJ1-5, with D hard to call. The V end lost 3 bases, the J end lost 10 bases, and 7 bases lay between the germline ends. This CDR3 is built from 11 residues. CDR3 residues: CASSFGDPQHF. In DNA, the CDR3 is TGTGCCAGCAGTTTTGGCGATCCCCAGCATTTT.

The J gene is TRBJ1-5, the V gene TRBV5-6, with TRBD1 matching over 7 bases. The germline gives CDR1 SGHDT, CDR2 YYEEEE. This CDR3 is built from 15 residues. With 1 base clipped from V and 4 bases from J, the junction kept 5 bases outside the gene matches. In nucleotides, the CDR3 is TGTGCCAGCAGCTTGATGAGGGACAGTAATCAGCCCCAGCATTTT. This translates into CASSLMRDSNQPQHF. The full variable domain, its missing parts supplied by reference TRBV5-6 and TRBJ1-5, is DAGVTQSPTHLIKTRGQQVTLRCSPKSGHDTVSWYQQALGQGPQFIFQYYEEEERQRGNFPDRFSGHQFPNYSSELNVNALLLGDSALYLCASSLMRDSNQPQHFGDGTRLSIL.